This T cell receptor (beta chain) came from a study of blood T cell repertoires in COVID-19. The germline CDR1 and CDR2 sequences are SGHRS and YFSETQ. V shed 9 bases and J shed 0 bases, with 16 bases lying between them. The CDR3 has 14 amino acids. The assay was immunoSEQ multiplex PCR, and TCRdb's table has in-frame clones only and misses some. The data show approximately 340,000 clones, roughly 90% seen once. The chain recombines TRBV5-1 with TRBJ2-7; tentative D call: TRBD2 (6 bases). Sequencing input: PBMCs or T cells enriched from blood (not recorded which). This receptor was identified in a woman in her 40s who had been exposed to COVID-19. CDR3 protein: CATRRDPSSYEQYF. In nucleotides, the CDR3 is TGCGCCACTCGGAGGGATCCTAGCTCCTACGAGCAGTACTTC. The full variable domain, its missing parts supplied by reference TRBV5-1 and TRBJ2-7, is KAGVTQTPRYLIKTRGQQVTLSCSPISGHRSVSWYQQTPGQGLQFLFEYFSETQRNKGNFPGRFSGRQFSNSRSEMNVSTLELGDSALYLCATRRDPSSYEQYFGPGTRLTVT.